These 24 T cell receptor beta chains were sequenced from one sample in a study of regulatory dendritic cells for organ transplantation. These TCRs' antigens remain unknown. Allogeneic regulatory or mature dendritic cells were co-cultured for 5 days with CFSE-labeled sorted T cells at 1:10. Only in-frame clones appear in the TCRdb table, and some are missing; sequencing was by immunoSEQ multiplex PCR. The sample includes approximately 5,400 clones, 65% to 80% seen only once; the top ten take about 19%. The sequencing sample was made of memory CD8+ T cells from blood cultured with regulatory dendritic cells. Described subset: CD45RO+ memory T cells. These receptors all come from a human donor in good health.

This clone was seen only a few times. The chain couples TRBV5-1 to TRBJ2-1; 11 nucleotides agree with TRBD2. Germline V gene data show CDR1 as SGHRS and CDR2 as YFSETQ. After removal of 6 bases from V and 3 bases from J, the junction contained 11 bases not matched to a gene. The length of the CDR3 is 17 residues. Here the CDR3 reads CASTTSGTSDFYNEQFF. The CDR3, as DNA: TGCGCCAGCACGACTAGCGGGACTTCGGACTTCTACAATGAGCAGTTCTTC.

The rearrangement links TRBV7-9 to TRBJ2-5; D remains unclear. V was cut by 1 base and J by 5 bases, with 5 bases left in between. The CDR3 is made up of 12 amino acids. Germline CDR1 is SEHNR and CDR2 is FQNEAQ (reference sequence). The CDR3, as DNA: TGTGCCAGCAGCTTAGGCTTTGAGACCCAGTACTTC. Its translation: CASSLGFETQYF.

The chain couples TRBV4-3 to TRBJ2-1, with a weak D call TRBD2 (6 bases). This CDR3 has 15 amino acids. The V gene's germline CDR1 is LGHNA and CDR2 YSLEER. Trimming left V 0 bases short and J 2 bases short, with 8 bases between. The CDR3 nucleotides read TGCGCCAGCAGCCAAGACGGGAGCCCCTACAATGAGCAGTTCTTC. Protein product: CASSQDGSPYNEQFF.

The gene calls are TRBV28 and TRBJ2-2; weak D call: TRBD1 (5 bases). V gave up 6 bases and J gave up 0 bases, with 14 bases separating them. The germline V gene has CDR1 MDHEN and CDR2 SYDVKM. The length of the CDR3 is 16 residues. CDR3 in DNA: TGTGCCAGCAGGTCCCAGCAGGGTTCGAACACCGGGGAGCTGTTTTTT. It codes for CASRSQQGSNTGELFF.

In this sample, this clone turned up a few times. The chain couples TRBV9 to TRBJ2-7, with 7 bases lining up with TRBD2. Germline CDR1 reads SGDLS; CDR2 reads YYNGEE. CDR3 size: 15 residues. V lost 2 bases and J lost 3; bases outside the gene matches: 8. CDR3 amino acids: CASSVGGTVFYEQYF. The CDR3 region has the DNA TGTGCCAGCAGCGTGGGAGGGACGGTTTTCTACGAGCAGTACTTC.

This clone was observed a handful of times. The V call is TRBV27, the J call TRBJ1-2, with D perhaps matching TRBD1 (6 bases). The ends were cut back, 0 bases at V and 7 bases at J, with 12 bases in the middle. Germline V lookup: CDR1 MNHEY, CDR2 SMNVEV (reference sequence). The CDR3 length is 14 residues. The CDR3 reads CASSLSTGIGGYTF. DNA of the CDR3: TGTGCCAGCAGTTTATCTACAGGGATAGGTGGCTACACCTTC.

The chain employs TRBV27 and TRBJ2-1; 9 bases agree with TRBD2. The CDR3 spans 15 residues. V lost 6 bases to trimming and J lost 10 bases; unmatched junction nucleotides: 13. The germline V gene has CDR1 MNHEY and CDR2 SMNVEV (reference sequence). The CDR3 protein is CASSRLAGGPLEQFF. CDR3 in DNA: TGTGCCAGCAGCCGACTTGCGGGGGGGCCCTTAGAGCAGTTCTTC.

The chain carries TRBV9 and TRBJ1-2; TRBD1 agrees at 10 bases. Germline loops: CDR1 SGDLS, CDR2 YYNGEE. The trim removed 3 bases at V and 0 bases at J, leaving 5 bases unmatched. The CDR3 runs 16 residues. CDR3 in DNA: TGTGCCAGCAGCGCCTGGGACAGGGGAACTAACTATGGCTACACCTTC. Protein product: CASSAWDRGTNYGYTF.

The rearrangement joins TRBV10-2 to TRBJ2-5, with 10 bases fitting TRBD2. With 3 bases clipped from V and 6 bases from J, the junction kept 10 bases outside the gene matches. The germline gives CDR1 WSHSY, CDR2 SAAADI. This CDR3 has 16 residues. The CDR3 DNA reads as TGCGCCAGCAGTGAAGCGGGAGGGCCGATGGACAAGACCCAGTACTTC. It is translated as CASSEAGGPMDKTQYF.

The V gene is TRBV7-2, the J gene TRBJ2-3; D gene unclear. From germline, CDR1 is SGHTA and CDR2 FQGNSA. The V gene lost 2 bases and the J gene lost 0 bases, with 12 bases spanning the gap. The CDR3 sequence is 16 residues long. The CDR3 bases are TGTGCCAGCAGCTTATTCGAGGCGTCTAGCACAGATACGCAGTATTTT. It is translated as CASSLFEASSTDTQYF.

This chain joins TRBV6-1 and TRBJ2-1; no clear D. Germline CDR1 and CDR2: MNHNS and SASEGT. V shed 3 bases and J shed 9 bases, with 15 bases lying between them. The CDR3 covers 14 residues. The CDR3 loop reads CASSDISEASEQFF. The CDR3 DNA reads TGTGCCAGCAGTGATATTAGTGAGGCCTCTGAGCAGTTCTTC.

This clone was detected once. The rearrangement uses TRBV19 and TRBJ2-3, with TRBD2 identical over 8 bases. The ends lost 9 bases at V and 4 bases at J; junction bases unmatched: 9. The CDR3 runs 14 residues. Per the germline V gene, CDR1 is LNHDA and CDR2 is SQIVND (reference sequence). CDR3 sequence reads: CASRGAGEADTQYF. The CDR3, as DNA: TGTGCCAGCCGGGGAGCGGGGGAGGCAGATACGCAGTATTTT.

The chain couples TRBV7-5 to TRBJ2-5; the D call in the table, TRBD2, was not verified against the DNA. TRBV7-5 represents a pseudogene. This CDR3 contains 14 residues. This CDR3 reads CARSPGGNQETQYF. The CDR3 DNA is TGTGCCAGAAGCCCCGGGGGGAATCAAGAGACCCAGTACTTC.

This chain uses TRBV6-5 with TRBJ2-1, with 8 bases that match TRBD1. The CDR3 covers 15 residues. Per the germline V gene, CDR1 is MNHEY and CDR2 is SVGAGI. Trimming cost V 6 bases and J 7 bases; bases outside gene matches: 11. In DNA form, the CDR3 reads TGTGCCAGCAGCAGTGGGACAGGAAGGTTTAATGAGCAGTTCTTC. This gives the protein CASSSGTGRFNEQFF.

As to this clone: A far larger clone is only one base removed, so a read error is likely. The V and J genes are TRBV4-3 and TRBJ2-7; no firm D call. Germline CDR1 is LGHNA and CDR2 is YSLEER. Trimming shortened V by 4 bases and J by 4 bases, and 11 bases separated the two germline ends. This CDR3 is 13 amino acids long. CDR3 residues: CASSLTISYEQYF. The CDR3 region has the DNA TGCGCCAGCAGCCTTACCATATCGTACGAGCAGTACTTC.

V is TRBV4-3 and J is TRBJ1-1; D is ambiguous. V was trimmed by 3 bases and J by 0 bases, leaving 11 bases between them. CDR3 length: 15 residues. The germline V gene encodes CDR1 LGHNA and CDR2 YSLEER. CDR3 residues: CASSQEYTMNTEAFF. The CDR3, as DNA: TGCGCCAGCAGCCAGGAATACACTATGAACACTGAAGCTTTCTTT.

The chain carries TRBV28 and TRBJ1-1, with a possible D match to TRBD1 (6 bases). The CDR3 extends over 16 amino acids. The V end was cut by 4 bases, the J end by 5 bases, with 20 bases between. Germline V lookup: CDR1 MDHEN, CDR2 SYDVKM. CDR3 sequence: CASSSIDRSWGTEAFF. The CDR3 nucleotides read TGTGCCAGCAGTTCCATAGACAGGAGTTGGGGGACTGAAGCTTTCTTT.

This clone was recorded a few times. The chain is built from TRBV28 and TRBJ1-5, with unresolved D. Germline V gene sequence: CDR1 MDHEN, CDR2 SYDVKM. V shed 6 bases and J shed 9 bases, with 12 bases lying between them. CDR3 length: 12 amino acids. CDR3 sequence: CASSPPRGPQHF. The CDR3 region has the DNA TGTGCCAGCAGCCCCCCGCGGGGGCCCCAGCATTTT.

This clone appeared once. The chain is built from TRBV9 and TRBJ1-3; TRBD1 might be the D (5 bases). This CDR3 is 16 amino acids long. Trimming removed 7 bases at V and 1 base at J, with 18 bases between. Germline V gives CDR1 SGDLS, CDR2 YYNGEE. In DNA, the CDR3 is TGTGCCAGCTCTCAGGGTTCTGAGTTGTCTGGAAACACCATATATTTT. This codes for CASSQGSELSGNTIYF.

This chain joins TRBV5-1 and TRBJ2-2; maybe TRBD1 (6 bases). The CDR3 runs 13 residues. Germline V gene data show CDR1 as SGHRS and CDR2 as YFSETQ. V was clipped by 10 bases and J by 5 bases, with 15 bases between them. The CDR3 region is CAGCNRDTGELFF. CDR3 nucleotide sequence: TGCGCCGGGTGTAACAGGGATACCGGGGAGCTGTTTTTT.

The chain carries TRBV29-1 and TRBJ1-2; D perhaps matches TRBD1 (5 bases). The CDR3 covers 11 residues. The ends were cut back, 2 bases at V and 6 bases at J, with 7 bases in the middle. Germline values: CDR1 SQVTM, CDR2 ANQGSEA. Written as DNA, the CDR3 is TGCAGCGTTGAATGGGGGGATGGCTACACCTTC. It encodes CSVEWGDGYTF.

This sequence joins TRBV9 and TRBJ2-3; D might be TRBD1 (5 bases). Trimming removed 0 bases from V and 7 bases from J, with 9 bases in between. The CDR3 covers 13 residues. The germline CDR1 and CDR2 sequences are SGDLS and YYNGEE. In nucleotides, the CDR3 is TGTGCCAGCAGCGTAGATAGGGGATATACGCAGTATTTT. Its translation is CASSVDRGYTQYF. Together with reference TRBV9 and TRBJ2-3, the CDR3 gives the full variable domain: DSGVTQTPKHLITATGQRVTLRCSPRSGDLSVYWYQQSLDQGLQFLIQYYNGEERAKGNILERFSAQQFPDLHSELNLSSLELGDSALYFCASSVDRGYTQYFGPGTRLTVL.

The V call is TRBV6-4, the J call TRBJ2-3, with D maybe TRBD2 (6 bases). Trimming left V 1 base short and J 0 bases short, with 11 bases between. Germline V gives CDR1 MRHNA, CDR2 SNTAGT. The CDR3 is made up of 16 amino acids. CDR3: CASSDLAGTSTDTQYF. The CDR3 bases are TGTGCCAGCAGTGACTTGGCGGGGACTAGCACAGATACGCAGTATTTT.

The CDR3 here is CASSQVPGAEAFF. CDR3 coding DNA: TGTGCCAGCAGCCAAGTCCCAGGGGCGGAGGCTTTCTTT. The genes are TRBV14 and TRBJ1-1; tentative D call: TRBD1 (6 bases). Germline V gene data show CDR1 as SGHDN and CDR2 as FVKESK. Trimming removed 1 base at V and 11 bases at J, with 14 bases between. CDR3 size: 13 residues.